This note documents a single TCR beta chain sequence. Antigen specificity is unknown. The data were obtained in a study of Ad26.COV2.S vaccination and SARS-CoV-2 variants. Produced via immunoSEQ multiplex PCR; TCRdb's table is partial and in-frame only. This table has some 190,000 clones, 70% to 90% appearing once. General study results and limits: Total T cell responses, in the TCR breadth and depth analyses, may have been underestimated.

The sequencing used peripheral blood, collected after recovery from COVID-19. The clonotype originates from a human donor who had recovered from COVID-19.

The DNA of the CDR3 is TGTGCCAGCAGTCCCCCTGCGGGAGGGGTGATCGCAGATACGCAGTATTTT. Translated: CASSPPAGGVIADTQYF. The rearrangement links TRBV5-4 to TRBJ2-3; TRBD2 aligns across 9 bases. V lost 5 bases, J lost 4 bases, and 14 bases stayed unmatched. Germline V gives CDR1 SGHNT, CDR2 YYREEE (reference sequence). The CDR3 totals 17 residues.